The rows below give T cell receptor beta chains drawn from one sample of a study of T cells in Graves' hyperthyroidism and ophthalmopathy. MiXCR, run by TCRdb on the multiplex PCR reads, gives a single entry per CDR3 protein. Seen here are a few hundred thousand distinct CDR3 sequences, 15% to 18% observed once, and the top ten hold 6.5% to 8%. Sequences were obtained from blood. These TCRs come from a woman in her thirties with Graves' hyperthyroidism. Each CDR3 is given with its conserved first and last residue. A D gene is named only where the DNA matches it firmly. For some rows the clone size is stated as once, few or many, or as a class when expanded; others skip it.

D	V	size	J	length	CDR3	DNA
-	TRBV7-3	many	TRBJ1-1	15	CASSLRAAKNTEAFF	TGTGCCAGCAGCTTAAGGGCAGCCAAGAACACTGAAGCTTTCTTT
TRBD2	TRBV5-5	-	TRBJ2-2	17	CASSRGLADPNTGELFF	TGTGCCAGCAGCCGGGGACTAGCGGATCCGAACACCGGGGAGCTGTTTTTT
-	TRBV10-3	-	TRBJ1-1	15	CAISERAGVGTEAFF	TGTGCCATCAGTGAGCGGGCAGGGGTGGGGACTGAAGCTTTCTTT
TRBD2	TRBV6-1	many	TRBJ2-3	19	CASSFLAGVVSGSTDTQYF	TGTGCCAGCAGTTTTCTAGCGGGGGTAGTATCGGGTAGCACAGATACGCAGTATTTT
TRBD2	TRBV3-1	few	TRBJ2-3	16	CASSARRAGSTDTQYF	TGTGCCAGCAGCGCCCGGCGAGCGGGGAGCACAGATACGCAGTATTTT
TRBD1	TRBV4-1	few	TRBJ1-5	15	CASSQVIRGRQPQHF	TGCGCCAGCAGCCAAGTAATCAGGGGGCGGCAGCCCCAGCATTTT
TRBD2	TRBV7-3	-	TRBJ2-1	17	CASSLVAGTSGYNEQFF	TGTGCCAGCAGCTTAGTCGCCGGGACTAGCGGGTACAATGAGCAGTTCTTC
TRBD2	TRBV27	-	TRBJ2-1	15	CASSLKLAGVGEQFF	TGTGCCAGCAGTTTAAAACTAGCGGGAGTCGGGGAGCAGTTCTTC
-	TRBV6-5	many	TRBJ2-1	17	CASSYSKNAVSYNEQFF	TGTGCCAGCAGTTACTCGAAGAATGCAGTCTCCTACAATGAGCAGTTCTTC
-	TRBV20-1	once	TRBJ2-5	11	CSAPKQETQYF	TGCAGTGCTCCAAAACAAGAGACCCAGTACTTC
TRBD2	TRBV12-3/TRBV12-4	many	TRBJ2-2	16	CASSFHGGGDTGELFF	TGTGCCAGCAGTTTTCATGGGGGGGGAGATACCGGGGAGCTGTTTTTT
-	TRBV20-1	-	TRBJ1-3	14	CSARGRDFGNTIYF	TGCAGTGCAAGAGGACGGGATTTTGGAAACACCATATATTTT
TRBD1	TRBV20-1	-	TRBJ1-5	15	CSAPRSGGSNQPQHF	TGCAGTGCTCCACGCTCAGGGGGGAGCAATCAGCCCCAGCATTTT
TRBD1	TRBV15	-	TRBJ1-1	16	CATSRGGTGMNTEAFF	TGTGCCACCAGCAGAGGAGGGACAGGGATGAACACTGAAGCTTTCTTT
-	TRBV27	few	TRBJ2-1	13	CASNSGKYNEQFF	TGTGCCAGCAATAGCGGAAAATACAATGAGCAGTTCTTC
TRBD2	TRBV19	-	TRBJ2-1	14	CASSMAGRETEQFF	TGTGCCAGTAGTATGGCCGGGAGGGAAACTGAGCAGTTCTTC
-	TRBV3-1	many	TRBJ1-2	16	CASSPSFGEGDYGYTF	TGTGCCAGCAGCCCCAGTTTCGGGGAAGGCGACTATGGCTACACCTTC
-	TRBV24-1	few	TRBJ2-1	16	CATSDPRQKLADEQFF	TGTGCCACCAGTGATCCCCGACAAAAACTAGCAGATGAGCAGTTCTTC
TRBD1	TRBV10-3	many	TRBJ2-1	13	CALGQGAYNEQFF	TGTGCCCTGGGACAGGGGGCCTACAATGAGCAGTTCTTC
-	TRBV6-7	-	TRBJ1-5	13	CASSYELNQPQHF	TGTGCCAGCAGTTACGAGCTCAATCAGCCCCAGCATTTT
-	TRBV10-3	-	TRBJ2-1	12	CAISETSNEQFF	TGTGCCATCAGTGAAACTAGCAATGAGCAGTTCTTC
TRBD1	TRBV28	many	TRBJ2-7	14	CASVGQLNSYEQYF	TGTGCCAGCGTGGGACAGCTGAACTCCTACGAGCAGTACTTC
-	TRBV6-2/TRBV6-3	few	TRBJ2-1	16	CASSYDAAPPYNEQFF	TGTGCCAGCAGTTACGATGCCGCCCCCCCCTACAATGAGCAGTTCTTC
-	TRBV27	many	TRBJ1-5	15	CASSFRGLGNQPQHF	TGTGCCAGCAGTTTCAGGGGCCTCGGCAATCAGCCCCAGCATTTT
TRBD1	TRBV5-1	many	TRBJ1-4	15	CASSLEGAANEKLFF	TGCGCCAGCAGCCTGGAGGGGGCTGCTAATGAAAAACTGTTTTTT
-	TRBV30	-	TRBJ1-4	13	CARSLQGIEKLFF	TGTGCCCGGAGTCTACAGGGTATCGAAAAACTGTTTTTT
-	TRBV3-1	many	TRBJ2-7	14	CASSQEGSNYEQYF	TGTGCCAGCAGCCAAGAAGGCTCCAATTACGAGCAGTACTTC
-	TRBV27	many	TRBJ2-7	11	CASRKMDEQYF	TGTGCCAGCCGGAAGATGGACGAGCAGTACTTC
TRBD2	TRBV28	many	TRBJ2-1	17	CASQVLLAGGRSNEQFF	TGTGCCAGCCAGGTTTTACTAGCGGGAGGGAGGAGCAATGAGCAGTTCTTC
TRBD1	TRBV20-1	many	TRBJ1-5	14	CSATTGEINQPQHF	TGCAGTGCAACGACAGGGGAAATCAATCAGCCCCAGCATTTT
-	TRBV7-2	many	TRBJ2-3	16	CASSSPTSFKTDTQYF	TGTGCCAGCAGCTCCCCGACTAGTTTCAAGACAGATACGCAGTATTTT
-	TRBV28	many	TRBJ1-1	13	CASSFGLNTEAFF	TGTGCCAGCAGTTTTGGACTGAACACTGAAGCTTTCTTT
-	TRBV28	many	TRBJ1-1	11	CASSLSSQAFF	TGTGCCAGCAGTTTATCATCTCAAGCTTTCTTT
TRBD2	TRBV5-1	-	TRBJ2-3	19	CASSFGFIGLEKSTDTQYF	TGCGCCAGCAGCTTTGGCTTTATTGGACTAGAAAAGAGTACAGATACGCAGTATTTT
TRBD2	TRBV7-6	many	TRBJ2-7	16	CASSPGTSGRAYEQYF	TGTGCCAGCAGCCCCGGGACTAGCGGGAGGGCCTACGAGCAGTACTTC
-	TRBV19	few	TRBJ1-1	15	CASSTSGGLVTEAFF	TGTGCCAGTAGTACTTCGGGGGGTTTGGTCACTGAAGCTTTCTTT
-	TRBV10-3	few	TRBJ2-3	15	CAISATGGDSDTQYF	TGTGCCATCAGTGCCACAGGGGGGGACTCAGATACGCAGTATTTT
-	TRBV5-1	many	TRBJ2-7	15	CASSLLPDSLHEQYF	TGCGCCAGCAGCTTGTTACCGGACAGCCTTCACGAGCAGTACTTC
-	TRBV4-1	-	TRBJ2-7	16	CASSQVPQGDSYEQYF	TGCGCCAGCAGCCAAGTGCCGCAGGGCGATTCCTACGAGCAGTACTTC
-	TRBV28	many	TRBJ2-5	16	CASSFGYGKGGETQYF	TGTGCCAGCAGTTTTGGGTACGGGAAAGGTGGGGAGACCCAGTACTTC
-	TRBV6-2/TRBV6-3	-	TRBJ2-4	15	CASSYSRSSKGIQYF	TGTGCCAGCAGTTACTCACGGTCAAGCAAAGGAATTCAGTACTTC
-	TRBV5-1	many	TRBJ1-1	14	CASSSGTEGTEAFF	TGCGCCAGCAGCTCAGGGACGGAGGGGACTGAAGCTTTCTTT
TRBD2	TRBV29-1	many	TRBJ2-1	16	CSARTSGPRNYNEQFF	TGCAGCGCCAGGACTAGCGGGCCACGCAACTACAATGAGCAGTTCTTC
TRBD1	TRBV7-2	many	TRBJ2-7	14	CASSPGTGFYEQYF	TGTGCCAGCAGCCCCGGGACAGGGTTCTACGAGCAGTACTTC
TRBD2	TRBV11-2	many	TRBJ2-7	15	CASSPRTSGTYEQYF	TGTGCCAGCAGCCCCCGGACTAGCGGGACATACGAGCAGTACTTC
-	TRBV5-6	-	TRBJ2-7	13	CASSLSPGHEQYF	TGTGCCAGCAGCTTGTCCCCAGGGCACGAGCAGTACTTC
-	TRBV9	few	TRBJ2-7	15	CASSAPQGPDYEQYF	TGTGCCAGCAGCGCCCCACAGGGACCTGACTACGAGCAGTACTTC
-	TRBV5-4	-	TRBJ2-7	19	CASSLWGTSVRGMFYEQYF	TGTGCCAGCAGCTTGTGGGGAACGTCAGTCCGGGGGATGTTCTACGAGCAGTACTTC
TRBD2	TRBV12-3/TRBV12-4	many	TRBJ2-1	13	CASRPLAGGSQFF	TGTGCCAGCAGACCACTCGCGGGAGGGTCGCAGTTCTTC
-	TRBV27	few	TRBJ2-2	11	CATLKTGELFF	TGTGCCACCCTTAAAACCGGGGAGCTGTTTTTT
-	TRBV6-1	many	TRBJ1-5	12	CASSNSNQPQHF	TGTGCCAGCAGCAATAGCAATCAGCCCCAGCATTTT
TRBD2	TRBV6-5	-	TRBJ2-7	16	CASSYSVVGGSYEQYF	TGTGCCAGCAGTTACTCAGTGGTGGGAGGGTCCTACGAGCAGTACTTC
TRBD2	TRBV5-1	few	TRBJ2-3	16	CASSKGTSGITDTQYF	TGCGCCAGCAGCAAGGGGACTAGCGGGATCACAGATACGCAGTATTTT
TRBD1	TRBV12-3/TRBV12-4	many	TRBJ1-2	14	CASSPDRGFGGYTF	TGTGCCAGCAGCCCGGACAGGGGGTTTGGAGGCTACACCTTC
TRBD2	TRBV12-3/TRBV12-4	many	TRBJ2-5	14	CASSQLAGAGTQYF	TGTGCCAGCAGCCAACTAGCGGGAGCGGGGACCCAGTACTTC
-	TRBV5-1	many	TRBJ1-1	13	CASSLGVNTEAFF	TGTGCCAGCAGTTTAGGGGTGAACACTGAAGCTTTCTTT
-	TRBV10-3	many	TRBJ1-2	14	CAISESSLVGGYTF	TGTGCCATCAGTGAGTCGAGCCTTGTGGGAGGCTACACCTTC
-	TRBV3-1	many	TRBJ1-1	13	CASSQDLGTEAFF	TGTGCCAGCAGCCAAGACCTGGGCACTGAAGCTTTCTTT
TRBD1	TRBV5-1	many	TRBJ2-3	14	CASSLGQNADTQYF	TGCGCCAGCAGCCTGGGACAGAACGCAGATACGCAGTATTTT